This T cell receptor (beta chain) was captured by sequencing in a study of T cell responses to AZD1222 COVID-19 vaccine. Study results and caveats: Seropositive AZD1222 recipients at baseline numbered only five to seven. White British donors predominated, females outnumbered males, and clonal diversity was possibly underestimated.

Trimming pared 0 bases from V and 7 bases from J, leaving 16 bases between. The CDR3 loop spans 15 amino acids. CDR1 and CDR2 from the germline V gene are SGHRS and YFSETQ. Sequencing used immunoSEQ multiplex PCR; TCRdb keeps in-frame clones, though not all of them. This sample has fewer than 120,000 clones, with nearly 90% found just once. This clone turned up a few times. As yet, its antigen is unknown. The chain couples TRBV5-1 to TRBJ1-2, with D unresolved. The clonotype originates from an adult in good health. Sequencing was performed on peripheral blood, taken on day 0 of AZD1222 vaccination. CDR3 region: CASSLEGDPRSGYTF. CDR3 nucleotides: TGCGCCAGCAGCTTGGAAGGCGATCCGAGGAGTGGCTACACCTTC.